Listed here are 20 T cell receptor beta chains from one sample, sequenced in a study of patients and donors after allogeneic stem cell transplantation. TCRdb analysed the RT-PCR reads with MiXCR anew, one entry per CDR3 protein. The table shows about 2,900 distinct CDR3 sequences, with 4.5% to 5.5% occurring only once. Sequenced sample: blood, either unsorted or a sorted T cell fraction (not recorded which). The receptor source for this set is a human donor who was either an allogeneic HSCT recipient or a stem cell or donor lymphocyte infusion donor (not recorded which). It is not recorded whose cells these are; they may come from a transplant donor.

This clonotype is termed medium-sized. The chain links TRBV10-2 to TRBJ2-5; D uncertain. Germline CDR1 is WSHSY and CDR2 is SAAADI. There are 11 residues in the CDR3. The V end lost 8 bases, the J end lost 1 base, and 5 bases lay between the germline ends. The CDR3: CASAGQETQYF. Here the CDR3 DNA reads TGCGCCAGCGCTGGCCAAGAGACCCAGTACTTC.

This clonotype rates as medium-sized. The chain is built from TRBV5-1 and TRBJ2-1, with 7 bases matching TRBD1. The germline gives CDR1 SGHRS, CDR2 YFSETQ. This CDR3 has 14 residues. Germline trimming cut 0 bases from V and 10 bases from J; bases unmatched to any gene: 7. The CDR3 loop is CASSLAGRGKEQFF. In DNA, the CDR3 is TGCGCCAGCAGCTTGGCCGGCAGGGGGAAGGAGCAGTTCTTC.

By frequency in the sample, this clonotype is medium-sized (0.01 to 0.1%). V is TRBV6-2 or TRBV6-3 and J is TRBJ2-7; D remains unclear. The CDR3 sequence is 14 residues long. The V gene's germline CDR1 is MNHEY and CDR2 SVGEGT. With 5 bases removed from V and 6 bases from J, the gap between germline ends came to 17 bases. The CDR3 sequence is CASSPLTPPGEQYF. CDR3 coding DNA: TGTGCCAGCAGTCCCCTCACCCCTCCGGGCGAGCAGTACTTC.

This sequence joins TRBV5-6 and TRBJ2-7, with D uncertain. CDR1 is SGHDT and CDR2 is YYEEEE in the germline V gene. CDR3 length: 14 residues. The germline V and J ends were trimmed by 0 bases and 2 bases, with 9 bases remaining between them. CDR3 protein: CASSLGPSPYEQYF. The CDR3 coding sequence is TGTGCCAGCAGCTTGGGACCTTCACCCTACGAGCAGTACTTC.

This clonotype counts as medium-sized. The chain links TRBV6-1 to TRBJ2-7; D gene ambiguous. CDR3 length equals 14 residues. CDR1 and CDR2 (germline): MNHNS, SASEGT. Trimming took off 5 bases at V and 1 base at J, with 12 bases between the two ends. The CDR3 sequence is CASSYHTISYEQYF. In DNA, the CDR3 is TGTGCCAGCAGTTACCACACGATTTCCTACGAGCAGTACTTC.

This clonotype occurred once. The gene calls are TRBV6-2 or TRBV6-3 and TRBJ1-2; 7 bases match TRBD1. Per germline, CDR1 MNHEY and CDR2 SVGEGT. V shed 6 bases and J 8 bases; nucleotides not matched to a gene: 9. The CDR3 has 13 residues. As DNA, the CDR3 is TGTGCCAGCAGCCGAGACAGGGCTGGCGGCTACACCTTC. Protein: CASSRDRAGGYTF.

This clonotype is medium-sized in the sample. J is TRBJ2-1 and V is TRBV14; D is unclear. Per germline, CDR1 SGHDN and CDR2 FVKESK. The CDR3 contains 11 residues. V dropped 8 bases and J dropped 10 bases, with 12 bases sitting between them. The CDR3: CASSPWSEQFF. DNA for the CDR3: TGTGCCAGCTCACCTTGGTCGGAGCAGTTCTTC.

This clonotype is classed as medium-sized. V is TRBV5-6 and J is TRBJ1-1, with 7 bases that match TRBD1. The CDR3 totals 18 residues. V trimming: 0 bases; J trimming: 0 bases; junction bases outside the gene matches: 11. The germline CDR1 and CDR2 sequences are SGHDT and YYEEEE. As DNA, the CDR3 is TGTGCCAGCAGCTTGGCCAGGGGACAGAGGTTTATGAACACTGAAGCTTTCTTT. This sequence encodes CASSLARGQRFMNTEAFF.

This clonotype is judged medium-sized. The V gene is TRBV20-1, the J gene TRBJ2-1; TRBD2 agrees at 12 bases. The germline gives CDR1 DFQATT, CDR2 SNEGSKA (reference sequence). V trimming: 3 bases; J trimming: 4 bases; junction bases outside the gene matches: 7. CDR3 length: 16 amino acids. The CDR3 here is CSASRPGLAGYNEQFF. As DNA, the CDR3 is TGCAGTGCTAGCCGTCCGGGACTAGCGGGTTACAATGAGCAGTTCTTC.

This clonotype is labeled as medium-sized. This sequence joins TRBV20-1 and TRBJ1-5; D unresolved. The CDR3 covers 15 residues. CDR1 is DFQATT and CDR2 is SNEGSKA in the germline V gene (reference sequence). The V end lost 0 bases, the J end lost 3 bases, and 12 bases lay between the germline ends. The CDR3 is CSARDPERNNQPQHF. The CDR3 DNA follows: TGCAGTGCTAGAGATCCTGAAAGGAACAATCAGCCCCAGCATTTT.

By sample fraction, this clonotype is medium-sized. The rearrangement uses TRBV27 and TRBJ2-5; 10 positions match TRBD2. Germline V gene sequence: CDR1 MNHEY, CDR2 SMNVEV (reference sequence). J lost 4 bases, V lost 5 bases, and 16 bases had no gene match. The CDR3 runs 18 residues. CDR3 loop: CASSPGRASGSLGETQYF. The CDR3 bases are TGTGCCAGCAGTCCCGGGCGGGCTAGCGGGAGTCTGGGAGAGACCCAGTACTTC.

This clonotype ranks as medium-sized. CDR3 DNA sequence: TGTGCCAGCAGCCCTCTCCGAAGACAGGGGACCTACGAGCAGTACTTC. Encoded protein: CASSPLRRQGTYEQYF. The gene calls are TRBV11-2 and TRBJ2-7, with 8 bases aligning to TRBD1. The V gene end was trimmed by 5 bases and the J gene end by 2 bases; junction bases not matched to a gene: 11. The CDR3 extends over 16 amino acids. Germline V gene sequence: CDR1 SGHAT, CDR2 FQNNGV.

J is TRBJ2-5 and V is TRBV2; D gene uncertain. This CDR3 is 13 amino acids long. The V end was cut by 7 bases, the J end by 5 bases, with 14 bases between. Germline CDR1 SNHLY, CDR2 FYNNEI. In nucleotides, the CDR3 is TGTGCCAGCAACCTCTCCCCGAGGGAGACCCAGTACTTC. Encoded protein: CASNLSPRETQYF.

CDR3 sequence reads: CAISGAGLAETQYF. The CDR3 coding sequence is TGTGCCATCAGTGGAGCAGGTCTGGCAGAGACCCAGTACTTC. The J gene is TRBJ2-5, the V gene TRBV10-3; D is unclear. V gave up 4 bases and J gave up 4 bases, with 13 bases separating them. The CDR3 spans 14 residues. In germline, CDR1 is ENHRY, CDR2 SYGVKD.

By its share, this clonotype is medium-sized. This CDR3 is CASSSPGQIYTDTQYF. The CDR3, as DNA: TGTGCCAGCAGTTCGCCGGGACAGATTTACACAGATACGCAGTATTTT. This chain links TRBV2 with TRBJ2-3, with TRBD1 matching 7 bases. J was trimmed by 2 bases and V by 5 bases; bases with no gene match: 10. The CDR3 totals 16 residues. Germline CDR1 and CDR2: SNHLY and FYNNEI.

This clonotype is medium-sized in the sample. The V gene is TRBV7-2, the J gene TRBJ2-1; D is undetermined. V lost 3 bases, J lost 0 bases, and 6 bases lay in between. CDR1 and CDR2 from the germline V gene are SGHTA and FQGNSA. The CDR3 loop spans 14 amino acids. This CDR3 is CASSFDSSYNEQFF. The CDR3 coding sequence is TGTGCCAGCAGCTTTGATAGCTCCTACAATGAGCAGTTCTTC.

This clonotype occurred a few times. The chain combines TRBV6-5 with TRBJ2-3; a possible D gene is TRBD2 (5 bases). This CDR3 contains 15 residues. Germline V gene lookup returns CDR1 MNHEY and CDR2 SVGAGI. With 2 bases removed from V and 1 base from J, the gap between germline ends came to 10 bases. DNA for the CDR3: TGTGCCAGCAGTTACCAACTAGGCGGCACAGATACGCAGTATTTT. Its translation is CASSYQLGGTDTQYF.

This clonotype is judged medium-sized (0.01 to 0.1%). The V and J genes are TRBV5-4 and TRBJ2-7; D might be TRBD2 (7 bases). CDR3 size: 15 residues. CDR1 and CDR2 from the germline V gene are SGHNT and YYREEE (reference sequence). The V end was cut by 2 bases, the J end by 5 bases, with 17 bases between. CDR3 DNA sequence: TGTGCCAGCAGCTTCCGGACAGCGGGACCCCACGAGCAGTACTTC. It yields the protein CASSFRTAGPHEQYF.

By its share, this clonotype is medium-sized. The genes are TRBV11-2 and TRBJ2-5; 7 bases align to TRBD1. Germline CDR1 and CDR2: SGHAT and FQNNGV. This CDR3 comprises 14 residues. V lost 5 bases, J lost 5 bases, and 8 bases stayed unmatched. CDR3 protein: CASSTIQGSETQYF. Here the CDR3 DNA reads TGTGCCAGCAGCACCATACAGGGGTCGGAGACCCAGTACTTC.

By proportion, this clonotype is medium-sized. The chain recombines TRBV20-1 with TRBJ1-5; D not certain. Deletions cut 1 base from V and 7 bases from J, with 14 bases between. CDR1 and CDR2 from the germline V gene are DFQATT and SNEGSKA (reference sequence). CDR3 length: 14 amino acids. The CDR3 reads CSARGTEVNQPQHF. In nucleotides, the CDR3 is TGCAGTGCTAGAGGGACGGAGGTCAACCAGCCCCAGCATTTT.